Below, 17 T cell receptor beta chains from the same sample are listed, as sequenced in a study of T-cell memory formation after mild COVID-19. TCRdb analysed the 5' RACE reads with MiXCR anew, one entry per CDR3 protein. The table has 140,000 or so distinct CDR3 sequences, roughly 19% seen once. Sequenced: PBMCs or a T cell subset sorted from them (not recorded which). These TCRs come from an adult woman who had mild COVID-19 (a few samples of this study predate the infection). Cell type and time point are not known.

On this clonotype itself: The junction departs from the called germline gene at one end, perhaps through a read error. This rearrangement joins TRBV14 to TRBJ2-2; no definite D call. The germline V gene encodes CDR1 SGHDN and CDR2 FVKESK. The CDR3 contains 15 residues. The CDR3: CASSQEMVNTGELFF. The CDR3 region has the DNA TGTGCCAGTAGCCAAGAGATGGTGAACACCGGGGAGCTGTTTTTT.

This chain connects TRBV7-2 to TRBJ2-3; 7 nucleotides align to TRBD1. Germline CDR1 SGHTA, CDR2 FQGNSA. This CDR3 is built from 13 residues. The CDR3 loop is CARQGAPTDTQYF. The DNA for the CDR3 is TGTGCACGACAGGGAGCCCCGACAGATACGCAGTATTTT.

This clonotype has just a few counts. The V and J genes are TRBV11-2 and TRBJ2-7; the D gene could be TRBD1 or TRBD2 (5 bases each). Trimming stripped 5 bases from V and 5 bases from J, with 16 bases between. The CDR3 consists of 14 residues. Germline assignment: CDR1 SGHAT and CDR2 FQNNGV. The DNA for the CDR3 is TGTGCCAGCAGCATGGGACCGTTCTGGAACGAGCAGTACTTC. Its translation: CASSMGPFWNEQYF.

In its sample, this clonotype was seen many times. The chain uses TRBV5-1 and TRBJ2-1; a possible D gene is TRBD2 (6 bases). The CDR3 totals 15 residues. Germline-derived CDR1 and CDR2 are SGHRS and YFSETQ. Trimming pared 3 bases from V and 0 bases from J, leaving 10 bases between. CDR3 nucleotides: TGCGCCAGCAGCTCGTCTAGCGCCTCCTACAATGAGCAGTTCTTC. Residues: CASSSSSASYNEQFF.

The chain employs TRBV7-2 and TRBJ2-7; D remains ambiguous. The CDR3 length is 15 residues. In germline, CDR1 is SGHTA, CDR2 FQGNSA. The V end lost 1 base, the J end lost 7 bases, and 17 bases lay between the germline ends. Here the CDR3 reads CASSLVVSSAREQYF. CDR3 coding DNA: TGTGCCAGCAGCTTAGTAGTTAGCTCTGCTCGGGAGCAGTACTTC.

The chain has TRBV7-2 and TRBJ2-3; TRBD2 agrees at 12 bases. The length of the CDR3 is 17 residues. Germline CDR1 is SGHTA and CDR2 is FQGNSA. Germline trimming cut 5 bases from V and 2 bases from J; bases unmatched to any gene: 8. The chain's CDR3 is CASSERTSGIATDTQYF. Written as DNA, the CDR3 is TGTGCCAGCAGCGAACGGACTAGCGGGATAGCCACAGATACGCAGTATTTT.

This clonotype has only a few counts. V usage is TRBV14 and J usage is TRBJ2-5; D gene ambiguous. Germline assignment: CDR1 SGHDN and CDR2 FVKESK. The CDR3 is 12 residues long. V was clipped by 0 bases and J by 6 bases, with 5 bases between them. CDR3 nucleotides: TGTGCCAGCAGCCAAGATTCCCAGACCCAGTACTTC. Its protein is CASSQDSQTQYF.

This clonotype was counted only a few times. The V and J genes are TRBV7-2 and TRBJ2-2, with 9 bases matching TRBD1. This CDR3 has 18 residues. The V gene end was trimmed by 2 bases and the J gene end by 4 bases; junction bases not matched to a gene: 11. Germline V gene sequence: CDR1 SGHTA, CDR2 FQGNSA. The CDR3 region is CASSLRGLDRGSTGELFF. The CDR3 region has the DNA TGTGCCAGCAGCTTAAGGGGCCTTGACAGGGGGAGCACCGGGGAGCTGTTTTTT. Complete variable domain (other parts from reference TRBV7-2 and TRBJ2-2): GAGVSQSPSNKVTEKGKDVELRCDPISGHTALYWYRQSLGQGLEFLIYFQGNSAPDKSGLPSDRFSAERTGGSVSTLTIQRTQQEDSAVYLCASSLRGLDRGSTGELFFGEGSRLTVL.

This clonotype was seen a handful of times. The CDR3 bases are TGCAGCGTTGCGGAAAGGGGGGAGAAGGACGAGCAGTACTTC. It codes for CSVAERGEKDEQYF. J is TRBJ2-7 and V is TRBV29-1; D may match TRBD1 or TRBD2 (6 bases each). Germline V gene sequence: CDR1 SQVTM, CDR2 ANQGSEA. The V and J ends lost 4 bases and 5 bases respectively, with 18 bases between them. The CDR3 covers 14 residues.

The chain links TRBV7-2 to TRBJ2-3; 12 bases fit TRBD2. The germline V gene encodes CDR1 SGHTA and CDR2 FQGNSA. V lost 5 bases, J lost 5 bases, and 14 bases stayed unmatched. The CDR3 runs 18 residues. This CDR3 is CASSPYRLAGARIDTQYF. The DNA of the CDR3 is TGTGCCAGCAGCCCCTACAGACTAGCGGGAGCAAGGATAGATACGCAGTATTTT.

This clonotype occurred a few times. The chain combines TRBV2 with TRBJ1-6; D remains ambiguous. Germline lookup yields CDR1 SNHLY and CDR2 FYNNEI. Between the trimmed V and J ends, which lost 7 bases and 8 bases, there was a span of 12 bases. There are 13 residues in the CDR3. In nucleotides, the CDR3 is TGTGCCAGCAACCAAGAAGGCGATTCACCCCTCCACTTT. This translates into CASNQEGDSPLHF. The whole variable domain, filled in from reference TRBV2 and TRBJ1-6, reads EPEVTQTPSHQVTQMGQEVILRCVPISNHLYFYWYRQILGQKVEFLVSFYNNEISEKSEIFDDQFSVERPDGSNFTLKIRSTKLEDSAMYFCASNQEGDSPLHFGNGTRLTVT.

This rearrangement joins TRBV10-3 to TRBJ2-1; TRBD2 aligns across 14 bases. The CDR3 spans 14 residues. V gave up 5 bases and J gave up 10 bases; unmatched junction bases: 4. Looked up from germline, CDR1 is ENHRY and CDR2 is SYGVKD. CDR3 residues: CAISPGLAGEEQFF. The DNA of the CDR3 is TGTGCCATCAGTCCGGGACTAGCGGGAGAGGAGCAGTTCTTC.

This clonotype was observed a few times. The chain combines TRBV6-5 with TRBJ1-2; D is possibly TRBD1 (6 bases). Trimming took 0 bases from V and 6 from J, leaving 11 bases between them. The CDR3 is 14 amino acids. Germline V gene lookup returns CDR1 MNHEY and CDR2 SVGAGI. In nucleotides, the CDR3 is TGTGCCAGCAGTTACTCGGAGGCAGGGGATGGCTACACCTTC. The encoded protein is CASSYSEAGDGYTF.

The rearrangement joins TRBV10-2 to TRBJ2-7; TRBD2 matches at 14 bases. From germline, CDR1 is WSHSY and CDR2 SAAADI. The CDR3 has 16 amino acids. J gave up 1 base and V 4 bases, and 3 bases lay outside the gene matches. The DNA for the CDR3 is TGCGCCAGCAGTGGACTAGCGGGGGGGCTTTCCTACGAGCAGTACTTC. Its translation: CASSGLAGGLSYEQYF.

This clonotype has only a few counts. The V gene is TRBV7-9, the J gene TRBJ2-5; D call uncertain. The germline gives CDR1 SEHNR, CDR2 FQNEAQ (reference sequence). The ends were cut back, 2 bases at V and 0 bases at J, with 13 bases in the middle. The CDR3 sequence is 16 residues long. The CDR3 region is CASSLHRWGYQETQYF. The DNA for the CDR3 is TGTGCCAGCAGCTTACACCGATGGGGTTACCAAGAGACCCAGTACTTC.

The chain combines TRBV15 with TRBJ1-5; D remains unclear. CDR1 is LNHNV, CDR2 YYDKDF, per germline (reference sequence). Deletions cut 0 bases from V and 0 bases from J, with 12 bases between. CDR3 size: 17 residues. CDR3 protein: CATSRDRWNYSNQPQHF. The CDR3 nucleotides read TGTGCCACCAGCAGAGATCGTTGGAATTATAGCAATCAGCCCCAGCATTTT.

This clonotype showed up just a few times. CDR3 loop: CASSPVRGGNQPQHF. CDR3 DNA: TGTGCCAGCAGCCCCGTCAGGGGAGGCAATCAGCCCCAGCATTTT. This rearrangement joins TRBV7-8 to TRBJ1-5, with a weak D call TRBD1 (6 bases). The germline CDR1 and CDR2 sequences are SGHVS and FQNEAQ. V was clipped by 5 bases and J by 2 bases, with 13 bases between them. The CDR3 contains 15 residues.